This T cell receptor beta chain stems from a study of T cells in Graves' hyperthyroidism and ophthalmopathy. Using RNA transcripts as the source, TCR beta CDR3 regions were amplified. First-round RT-PCR with HTBI primers amplified the TCR CDR3 region. A single record per CDR3 protein comes from TCRdb applying MiXCR to the multiplex PCR reads. In the table there are around 490,000 distinct CDR3 sequences, just under 20% of which are singletons. Active moderate-to-severe ophthalmopathy, Clinical Activity Score at least 3, NOSPECS at least 4, under 3 months' duration. The CDR3 covers 16 residues. The V end lost 4 bases, the J end lost 0 bases, and 13 bases lay between the germline ends. Germline assignment: CDR1 KGHDR and CDR2 SFDVKD.

The sample was blood. This chain links TRBV24-1 with TRBJ2-3, with a weak D call TRBD2 (5 bases). The sequence derives from a middle-aged man with Graves' ophthalmopathy. The CDR3 region has the DNA TGTGCCACCAGTGAGTCTAGGGAGAATAGCACAGATACGCAGTATTTT. This encodes CATSESRENSTDTQYF.